The 22 T cell receptor beta chains below come from one sample, sequenced in a study of cytomegalovirus exposure and HLA in healthy donors. The PCR ran on 60 Vbeta and 13 Jbeta primers. The method was immunoSEQ multiplex PCR; TCRdb's version includes in-frame clones alone and lacks a portion of them. The table lists tens of thousands of clones, with 1.3% to 1.5% in the top ten. Sequencing was performed on PBMCs. These TCRs come from an older woman in good health and CMV-seronegative.

The rearrangement links TRBV4-3 to TRBJ2-7; the D gene is possibly TRBD1 (6 bases). Between the trimmed V and J ends, which lost 3 bases and 3 bases, there was a span of 15 bases. CDR1 is LGHNA and CDR2 is YSLEER in the germline V gene. The CDR3 is 15 amino acids. This CDR3 reads CASSQNGGRGYEQYF. CDR3 nucleotides: TGCGCCAGCAGCCAGAATGGAGGCAGGGGCTACGAGCAGTACTTC.

V and J are TRBV5-1 and TRBJ2-5, with 7 bases that match TRBD1. The closer fit of TRBJ2-7 to the DNA end suggests the J call may be wrong. Germline CDR1 is SGHRS and CDR2 is YFSETQ. CDR3 length equals 13 residues. The CDR3 DNA reads TGCGCCAGCAGCGGACAGGCCTCCTACGAGCAGTACTTC. Translating it yields CASSGQASYEQYF.

V usage is TRBV28 and J usage is TRBJ2-3, with D perhaps TRBD2 (6 bases). The CDR3 has 14 residues. The germline CDR1 and CDR2 sequences are MDHEN and SYDVKM. Trimming left V 7 bases short and J 6 bases short, with 17 bases between. The CDR3 sequence is CASTPWGGGDTQYF. The CDR3, as DNA: TGTGCCAGCACCCCCTGGGGTGGAGGGGATACGCAGTATTTT. Using reference TRBV28 and TRBJ2-3 for the parts outside the CDR3, the full variable domain is DVKVTQSSRYLVKRTGEKVFLECVQDMDHENMFWYRQDPGLGLRLIYFSYDVKMKEKGDIPEGYSVSREKKERFSLILESASTNQTSMYLCASTPWGGGDTQYFGPGTRLTVL.

The chain recombines TRBV19 with TRBJ2-7, with D perhaps TRBD2 (5 bases). There are 14 residues in the CDR3. Germline V gene lookup returns CDR1 LNHDA and CDR2 SQIVND (reference sequence). Trimming left V 3 bases short and J 4 bases short, with 13 bases between. The CDR3 DNA reads as TGTGCCAGTAGTATTATCGGGATAGGGTACGAGCAGTACTTC. Protein sequence: CASSIIGIGYEQYF.

The J gene is TRBJ1-1, the V gene TRBV11-3, with a weak D call TRBD1 (5 bases). CDR3 length equals 12 residues. Trimming took off 2 bases at V and 6 bases at J, with 7 bases between the two ends. Looked up from germline, CDR1 is SGHNT and CDR2 is YENEEA. This CDR3 reads CASSLKGSEAFF. In DNA form, the CDR3 reads TGTGCCAGCAGCTTAAAGGGGTCTGAAGCTTTCTTT.

V gene TRBV5-1 combines with J gene TRBJ2-1, with TRBD2 as a possible D gene (6 bases). Trimming cost V 3 bases and J 7 bases, with 8 bases left between them. In germline, CDR1 is SGHRS, CDR2 YFSETQ. The CDR3 sequence is 12 residues long. The CDR3 nucleotides are TGCGCCAGCAGCTCAGGGAGGAATGAGCAGTTCTTC. Its protein product is CASSSGRNEQFF.

This sequence joins TRBV27 and TRBJ2-5; 8 bases match TRBD1. The CDR3 spans 13 residues. Germline-derived CDR1 and CDR2 are MNHEY and SMNVEV (reference sequence). J lost 5 bases, V lost 2 bases, and 1 base had no gene match. The CDR3 loop reads CASSLNRGETQYF. The CDR3 DNA is TGTGCCAGCAGTTTAAACAGGGGGGAGACCCAGTACTTC.

This clone is deemed medium-sized by its frequency. The CDR3 spells CAIRDSATIYF. In DNA form, the CDR3 reads TGTGCCATCAGAGACTCCGCCACCATATATTTT. The chain combines TRBV10-3 with TRBJ1-3; D is ambiguous. Per the germline V gene, CDR1 is ENHRY and CDR2 is SYGVKD. CDR3 length: 11 amino acids. Trimming shortened V by 6 bases and J by 9 bases, and 9 bases separated the two germline ends.

The CDR3 DNA sequence: TGTGCCAGCATGGGGAGTTATAGCAATCAGCCCCAGCATTTT. Translating it yields CASMGSYSNQPQHF. The genes are TRBV2 and TRBJ1-5; D not certain. This CDR3 contains 14 residues. The V and J ends lost 7 bases and 0 bases respectively, with 10 bases between them. Per germline, CDR1 SNHLY and CDR2 FYNNEI.

The CDR3 coding sequence is TGTGCCAGTAGTCCAACCCGACAGACGGATGGCTACACCTTC. As protein: CASSPTRQTDGYTF. V and J are TRBV19 and TRBJ1-2, with D perhaps matching TRBD1 (5 bases). Trimming shortened V by 5 bases and J by 6 bases, and 16 bases separated the two germline ends. Germline CDR1 LNHDA, CDR2 SQIVND (reference sequence). The CDR3 is 14 amino acids.

J is TRBJ1-3 and V is TRBV13; D is undetermined. The CDR3 has 15 residues. V was pared by 3 bases and J by 0 bases, with 9 bases between. Per the germline V gene, CDR1 is PRHDT and CDR2 is FYEKMQ (reference sequence). CDR3 residues: CASSLHSSSGNTIYF. CDR3 in DNA: TGTGCCAGCAGCTTGCACAGCAGCTCTGGAAACACCATATATTTT.

The chain has TRBV6-1 and TRBJ2-5; no clear D. The end of the DNA fits TRBJ2-7 better, so the J call may be wrong. This CDR3 comprises 12 residues. CDR1 MNHNS and CDR2 SASEGT come from the germline V gene. The CDR3 here is CASVLGAYEQYF. CDR3 DNA: TGTGCCAGCGTTCTCGGAGCTTACGAGCAGTACTTC.

The chain has TRBV5-1 and TRBJ2-6; TRBD2 agrees at 12 bases. Germline trimming cut 0 bases from V and 4 bases from J; bases unmatched to any gene: 5. The CDR3 is made up of 18 amino acids. Germline V gene data show CDR1 as SGHRS and CDR2 as YFSETQ. The CDR3 sequence: CASSLDGLAGFGANVLTF. CDR3 in DNA: TGCGCCAGCAGCTTGGATGGACTAGCGGGATTCGGGGCCAACGTCCTGACTTTC.

V usage is TRBV6-5 and J usage is TRBJ2-3; weak D call: TRBD2 (5 bases). The CDR3 is 16 amino acids. V was trimmed by 2 bases and J by 4 bases, leaving 16 bases between them. CDR1 and CDR2 from the germline V gene are MNHEY and SVGAGI. Here the CDR3 reads CASSYEGGSFPDTQYF. The CDR3 DNA is TGTGCCAGCAGTTACGAGGGTGGCAGCTTCCCAGATACGCAGTATTTT.

The chain joins TRBV6-1 to TRBJ2-5, with 7 bases aligning to TRBD2. The CDR3 is 18 amino acids. The V and J ends lost 3 bases and 0 bases, in that order; junction bases with no gene match: 13. CDR1 MNHNS and CDR2 SASEGT come from the germline V gene. CDR3 bases: TGTGCCAGCAGTGACCCGGGTTGGACTAGTGGGTACCAAGAGACCCAGTACTTC. This encodes CASSDPGWTSGYQETQYF.

The J gene is TRBJ2-7, the V gene TRBV1; the D call of TRBD1 is as the table states it, not checked on the DNA. TRBV1 is reported as a pseudogene. This CDR3 spans 18 amino acids. CDR3 sequence: CTSSQEVLDWQGGNEQYF. In nucleotides, the CDR3 is TGCACCAGCAGCCAAGAGGTGTTAGATTGGCAGGGGGGCAACGAGCAGTACTTC.

The V gene is TRBV6-6, the J gene TRBJ2-5, with D perhaps TRBD2 (5 bases). CDR3 length: 16 amino acids. V lost 2 bases to trimming and J lost 4 bases, with 17 bases between them. Germline V gene lookup returns CDR1 MNHNY and CDR2 SVGAGI (reference sequence). The chain's CDR3 is CASSYGLTRQLETQYF. The DNA of the CDR3 is TGTGCCAGCAGTTACGGCCTAACTAGGCAGTTAGAGACCCAGTACTTC.

This rearrangement joins TRBV9 to TRBJ2-2; D perhaps matches TRBD1 (6 bases). Trimming left V 6 bases short and J 4 bases short, with 13 bases between. Germline CDR1 reads SGDLS; CDR2 reads YYNGEE. The CDR3 is made up of 14 amino acids. The chain's CDR3 is CASNRDIVTGELFF. As DNA, the CDR3 is TGTGCCAGCAATCGGGACATCGTCACCGGGGAGCTGTTTTTT.

This chain uses TRBV9 with TRBJ2-2, with D perhaps matching TRBD2 (6 bases). V was shortened by 0 bases and J by 2 bases, with 8 bases between the two germline ends. The CDR3 has 15 amino acids. Germline CDR1 reads SGDLS; CDR2 reads YYNGEE. The CDR3 is CASSVAGVNTGELFF. In DNA, the CDR3 is TGTGCCAGCAGCGTAGCGGGAGTAAACACCGGGGAGCTGTTTTTT.

Written as DNA, the CDR3 is TGTGCCAGCAGTTACCGAAGAGGGGGCCCTTACGAGCAGTACTTC. This codes for CASSYRRGGPYEQYF. This rearrangement joins TRBV6-5 to TRBJ2-7, with 7 bases fitting TRBD1. The CDR3 loop spans 15 amino acids. Per the germline V gene, CDR1 is MNHEY and CDR2 is SVGAGI. With 2 bases clipped from V and 4 bases from J, the junction kept 8 bases outside the gene matches.

J is TRBJ2-7 and V is TRBV4-1, with 12 bases identical to TRBD2. CDR1 MGHRA and CDR2 YSYEKL come from the germline V gene. V lost 5 bases, J lost 1 base, and 3 bases stayed unmatched. This CDR3 region has 15 residues. As DNA, the CDR3 is TGCGCCAGCAGCGCCGGACTAGCGGGATCCTACGAGCAGTACTTC. It codes for CASSAGLAGSYEQYF.

This sequence joins TRBV11-2 and TRBJ2-7; no reliable D call. From germline, CDR1 is SGHAT and CDR2 FQNNGV. The CDR3 totals 12 residues. Trimming took off 6 bases at V and 5 bases at J, with 11 bases between the two ends. The DNA of the CDR3 is TGTGCCAGCAGATCCACAGTGGACGAGCAGTACTTC. Translated: CASRSTVDEQYF.